Below, 28 T cell receptor beta chains from the same sample are listed, as sequenced in a study of shared clonotypes between healthy human individuals. Assay used: immunoSEQ multiplex PCR; TCRdb lists only in-frame clones, some missing. The table includes some 580,000 clones, around 97% detected once. The sequencing sample was made of naive CD4+ T cells sorted from blood. Subset here: CD45RA+ positively selected. These receptors were obtained from a woman aged 25 to 45 in good health.

Here the CDR3 DNA reads TGTGCCAGCAGCGTAGGGGTAGGGGGAGGGGAAAAACTGTTTTTT. This codes for CASSVGVGGGEKLFF. The chain couples TRBV9 to TRBJ1-4, with TRBD1 as a possible D gene (6 bases). Trimming removed 0 bases at V and 8 bases at J, with 14 bases between. CDR3 length: 15 residues. Germline CDR1 and CDR2: SGDLS and YYNGEE.

V is TRBV27 and J is TRBJ2-3, with 8 bases lining up with TRBD1. V gave up 5 bases and J gave up 2 bases; unmatched junction bases: 6. There are 15 residues in the CDR3. Germline V gives CDR1 MNHEY, CDR2 SMNVEV (reference sequence). The CDR3 DNA reads as TGTGCCAGCAGTGACAGGGGATCATTCACAGATACGCAGTATTTT. As protein: CASSDRGSFTDTQYF.

The chain uses TRBV15 and TRBJ2-7; a weak D match, TRBD2 (6 bases). Germline V gene data show CDR1 as LNHNV and CDR2 as YYDKDF (reference sequence). The CDR3 length is 17 residues. V lost 0 bases and J lost 5, with 20 bases in between. The CDR3 loop is CATSRDRHGASVHEQYF. The CDR3 nucleotides read TGTGCCACCAGCAGAGATCGTCACGGGGCTAGCGTTCACGAGCAGTACTTC. Looking up the rest from reference TRBV15 and TRBJ2-7 gives the full variable domain: DAMVIQNPRYQVTQFGKPVTLSCSQTLNHNVMYWYQQKSSQAPKLLFHYYDKDFNNEADTPDNFQSRRPNTSFCFLDIRSPGLGDTAMYLCATSRDRHGASVHEQYFGPGTRLTVT.

This chain links TRBV5-1 with TRBJ2-1, with 7 bases aligning to TRBD1. From germline, CDR1 is SGHRS and CDR2 YFSETQ. This CDR3 region has 14 residues. The junction had 4 bases not matched to a gene; V was cut back by 6 bases and J by 1 base. Here the CDR3 DNA reads TGCGCCAGCACACCGGGACAGTCCTACAATGAGCAGTTCTTC. It yields the protein CASTPGQSYNEQFF. The whole variable domain, filled in from reference TRBV5-1 and TRBJ2-1, reads KAGVTQTPRYLIKTRGQQVTLSCSPISGHRSVSWYQQTPGQGLQFLFEYFSETQRNKGNFPGRFSGRQFSNSRSEMNVSTLELGDSALYLCASTPGQSYNEQFFGPGTRLTVL.

V and J are TRBV7-2 and TRBJ2-5; D is possibly TRBD2 (6 bases). V was pared by 5 bases and J by 3 bases, with 16 bases between. The CDR3 runs 15 residues. Germline V gene data show CDR1 as SGHTA and CDR2 as FQGNSA. The CDR3 sequence is CASSPFGGVKETQYF. The CDR3 nucleotides read TGTGCCAGCAGCCCATTTGGAGGGGTGAAAGAGACCCAGTACTTC. Full variable domain (outside the CDR3, taken from reference TRBV7-2 and TRBJ2-5): GAGVSQSPSNKVTEKGKDVELRCDPISGHTALYWYRQSLGQGLEFLIYFQGNSAPDKSGLPSDRFSAERTGGSVSTLTIQRTQQEDSAVYLCASSPFGGVKETQYFGPGTRLLVL.

A word on this clone: In the same sample, other DNA sequences code for this CDR3. The rearrangement links TRBV5-1 to TRBJ2-7; 10 bases match TRBD2. This CDR3 is built from 13 residues. Germline V gene lookup returns CDR1 SGHRS and CDR2 YFSETQ. V lost 3 bases to trimming and J lost 3 bases; unmatched junction nucleotides: 0. CDR3 DNA: TGCGCCAGCAGCTCTAGCGGGAGCTACGAGCAGTACTTC. Translating gives CASSSSGSYEQYF.

The V gene is TRBV7-8, the J gene TRBJ1-2; a weak D match, TRBD1 (6 bases). There are 14 residues in the CDR3. Trimming stripped 5 bases from V and 2 bases from J, with 12 bases between. Germline-derived CDR1 and CDR2 are SGHVS and FQNEAQ. CDR3 sequence (DNA): TGTGCCAGCAGCCACAGGGAGGGCAACTATGGCTACACCTTC. Translation: CASSHREGNYGYTF.

The chain recombines TRBV2 with TRBJ2-2, with 10 bases lining up with TRBD1. The CDR3 sequence is 13 residues long. V was clipped by 7 bases and J by 7 bases; unmatched bases: 3. Per the germline V gene, CDR1 is SNHLY and CDR2 is FYNNEI. The DNA for the CDR3 is TGTGCCAGCAAGGGGACAGGGGACGGGGAGCTGTTTTTT. This encodes CASKGTGDGELFF.

The chain links TRBV27 to TRBJ2-7; D is perhaps TRBD1 (6 bases). With 8 bases removed from V and 6 bases from J, the gap between germline ends came to 20 bases. The CDR3 extends over 14 amino acids. The germline V gene encodes CDR1 MNHEY and CDR2 SMNVEV (reference sequence). CDR3: CASGRGTLQGEQYF. CDR3 bases: TGTGCCAGCGGAAGAGGGACATTGCAGGGCGAGCAGTACTTC.

V is TRBV4-1 and J is TRBJ2-1; TRBD2 agrees at 14 bases. V was pared by 1 base and J by 0 bases, with 2 bases of the junction left unmatched. This CDR3 region has 18 residues. CDR1 and CDR2 from the germline V gene are MGHRA and YSYEKL. The CDR3 reads CASSQGTSGRFSYNEQFF. The CDR3 DNA reads as TGCGCCAGCAGCCAAGGGACTAGCGGGAGGTTCTCCTACAATGAGCAGTTCTTC.

V usage is TRBV10-3 and J usage is TRBJ1-5; TRBD1 matches at 8 bases. The CDR3 sequence is 13 residues long. Unmatched junction bases numbered 3, after V lost 6 bases and J lost 5 bases. Germline-derived CDR1 and CDR2 are ENHRY and SYGVKD. CDR3 amino acids: CAIRGQGDQPQHF. Written as DNA, the CDR3 is TGTGCCATCAGAGGACAGGGAGATCAGCCCCAGCATTTT.

This clone was detected a few times. The chain links TRBV29-1 to TRBJ2-7, with TRBD1 matching over 11 bases. V shed 7 bases, J shed 3 bases, and the junction held 2 bases outside the gene matches. The CDR3 is made up of 12 amino acids. Germline values: CDR1 SQVTM, CDR2 ANQGSEA. The CDR3 DNA reads TGCAGCGCCGGGACAGGGGGCTACGAGCAGTACTTC. It encodes CSAGTGGYEQYF.

The V gene is TRBV2, the J gene TRBJ2-1; TRBD2 matches 8 bases. J lost 6 bases, V lost 7 bases, and 5 bases had no gene match. Germline V gives CDR1 SNHLY, CDR2 FYNNEI. This CDR3 is 13 amino acids long. DNA for the CDR3: TGTGCCAGCAAGCGGGAGAACCCCAATGAGCAGTTCTTC. It is translated as CASKRENPNEQFF.

V usage is TRBV5-1 and J usage is TRBJ2-5; 7 bases agree with TRBD1. Germline CDR1 is SGHRS and CDR2 is YFSETQ. The V segment lost 3 bases and the J segment 2 bases; nucleotides outside the gene matches: 7. The length of the CDR3 is 15 residues. CDR3 protein: CASSSTLTGQETQYF. DNA of the CDR3: TGCGCCAGCAGCTCCACCCTGACAGGGCAAGAGACCCAGTACTTC. Complete variable domain (other parts from reference TRBV5-1 and TRBJ2-5): KAGVTQTPRYLIKTRGQQVTLSCSPISGHRSVSWYQQTPGQGLQFLFEYFSETQRNKGNFPGRFSGRQFSNSRSEMNVSTLELGDSALYLCASSSTLTGQETQYFGPGTRLLVL.

V gene TRBV10-2 combines with J gene TRBJ2-2; TRBD1 might be the D (5 bases). Germline lookup yields CDR1 WSHSY and CDR2 SAAADI. The CDR3 consists of 13 residues. Trimming took off 6 bases at V and 3 bases at J, with 8 bases between the two ends. Here the CDR3 DNA reads TGCGCCAGCAGGGCGACAGACACCGGGGAGCTGTTTTTT. Its translation: CASRATDTGELFF.

With regard to this clone: The same CDR3 also results from other DNA sequences found in this sample. This sequence joins TRBV9 and TRBJ2-1; TRBD2 matches 7 bases. J gave up 4 bases and V 0 bases, and 4 bases lay outside the gene matches. Germline CDR1 and CDR2: SGDLS and YYNGEE. The CDR3 runs to 15 residues. The CDR3 DNA reads TGTGCCAGCAGCGTAGCCAGCGGGACTTACAATGAGCAGTTCTTC. Protein: CASSVASGTYNEQFF. The full variable domain, in which reference TRBV9 and TRBJ2-1 provide the parts outside the CDR3, is DSGVTQTPKHLITATGQRVTLRCSPRSGDLSVYWYQQSLDQGLQFLIQYYNGEERAKGNILERFSAQQFPDLHSELNLSSLELGDSALYFCASSVASGTYNEQFFGPGTRLTVL.

The chain combines TRBV29-1 with TRBJ1-2, with no clear D. This CDR3 is 12 amino acids long. The ends were cut back, 2 bases at V and 4 bases at J, with 8 bases in the middle. Germline lookup yields CDR1 SQVTM and CDR2 ANQGSEA. The CDR3 spells CSVEKGGYGYTF. The CDR3 nucleotides read TGCAGCGTTGAAAAGGGTGGCTATGGCTACACCTTC.

V and J are TRBV19 and TRBJ2-5; 7 nucleotides line up with TRBD2. Germline trimming cut 1 base from V and 5 bases from J; bases unmatched to any gene: 13. CDR3 length equals 17 residues. Germline CDR1 and CDR2: LNHDA and SQIVND (reference sequence). The CDR3 DNA is TGTGCCAGTAGTATAGGGTTCGTGCGGGGGACGTCGGAGACCCAGTACTTC. Translating gives CASSIGFVRGTSETQYF. Full variable domain (missing parts from reference TRBV19 and TRBJ2-5): DGGITQSPKYLFRKEGQNVTLSCEQNLNHDAMYWYRQDPGQGLRLIYYSQIVNDFQKGDIAEGYSVSREKKESFPLTVTSAQKNPTAFYLCASSIGFVRGTSETQYFGPGTRLLVL.

This rearrangement joins TRBV4-2 to TRBJ2-5; D is possibly TRBD2 (6 bases). The CDR3 is 14 amino acids. V gave up 2 bases and J gave up 4 bases, with 11 bases separating them. The germline V gene encodes CDR1 LGHNA and CDR2 YNFKEQ. CDR3 region: CASSQLATTETQYF. The DNA for the CDR3 is TGTGCCAGCAGCCAACTAGCGACGACAGAGACCCAGTACTTC.

This clone was observed a single time. The chain couples TRBV27 to TRBJ1-2; 8 bases align to TRBD1. This CDR3 spans 15 amino acids. Looked up from germline, CDR1 is MNHEY and CDR2 is SMNVEV (reference sequence). The V gene end was trimmed by 8 bases and the J gene end by 7 bases; junction bases not matched to a gene: 15. CDR3 sequence (DNA): TGTGCCAGCTCAGATAGACAGGGGAACTATGCTGGCTACACCTTC. It is translated as CASSDRQGNYAGYTF.

This clone was seen only once. The chain combines TRBV29-1 with TRBJ2-3; no clear D. V gave up 4 bases and J gave up 2 bases, with 10 bases separating them. CDR3 size: 13 residues. CDR1 SQVTM and CDR2 ANQGSEA come from the germline V gene. The CDR3 coding sequence is TGCAGCGTTGTTGGCAGAGTCACAGATACGCAGTATTTT. Translated, it gives CSVVGRVTDTQYF.

V gene TRBV16 combines with J gene TRBJ2-1, with 10 bases fitting TRBD1. V lost 1 base to trimming and J lost 4 bases; unmatched junction nucleotides: 4. Germline CDR1 KGHSY, CDR2 FQNENV. The CDR3 is 16 amino acids. The CDR3 region is CASSQFGDRGYNEQFF. In DNA, the CDR3 is TGTGCCAGCAGCCAATTTGGGGACAGGGGTTACAATGAGCAGTTCTTC.

In its sample, this clone was seen a few times. The chain carries TRBV27 and TRBJ2-7, with D possibly called TRBD1 or TRBD2 (5 bases each). With 8 bases removed from V and 2 bases from J, the gap between germline ends came to 13 bases. Germline V lookup: CDR1 MNHEY, CDR2 SMNVEV (reference sequence). This CDR3 contains 13 residues. The CDR3 here is CASVGPRTYEQYF. In DNA, the CDR3 is TGTGCCAGCGTGGGACCGAGGACCTACGAGCAGTACTTC.

About this clone itself: Different DNA sequences within this sample yield the same CDR3. The J gene is TRBJ2-7, the V gene TRBV7-9; TRBD1 matches 9 bases. CDR3 length equals 14 residues. Germline V lookup: CDR1 SEHNR, CDR2 FQNEAQ (reference sequence). The V gene end was trimmed by 1 base and the J gene end by 2 bases; junction bases not matched to a gene: 0. The CDR3 DNA reads TGTGCCAGCAGCTTAGGACAGGGGGCCTACGAGCAGTACTTC. It codes for CASSLGQGAYEQYF.

The CDR3 loop is CASRTGQETGNTIYF. CDR3 in DNA: TGCGCCAGCAGGACCGGACAGGAGACGGGAAACACCATATATTTT. The V and J genes are TRBV5-1 and TRBJ1-3; TRBD1 matches at 7 bases. The trim removed 5 bases at V and 4 bases at J, leaving 9 bases unmatched. The CDR3 runs 15 residues. The germline V gene has CDR1 SGHRS and CDR2 YFSETQ.

CDR3 nucleotides: TGTGCCAGCGCCCGTGGAGTATACAGGGAGGACACTGAAGCTTTCTTT. It is translated as CASARGVYREDTEAFF. The chain employs TRBV9 and TRBJ1-1, with D tentatively TRBD1 (6 bases). Trimming shortened V by 7 bases and J by 3 bases, and 22 bases separated the two germline ends. The CDR3 covers 16 residues. CDR1 and CDR2 from the germline V gene are SGDLS and YYNGEE.

V is TRBV28 and J is TRBJ1-2; no clear D. The CDR3 length is 12 residues. The germline gives CDR1 MDHEN, CDR2 SYDVKM. Deletions cut 4 bases from V and 8 bases from J, with 11 bases between. The CDR3, as DNA: TGTGCCAGCAGTTCACAACAAGGAGGCTACACCTTC. Amino acid sequence: CASSSQQGGYTF.

The V call is TRBV5-1, the J call TRBJ1-4; no clear D gene. Trimming removed 0 bases at V and 10 bases at J, with 10 bases between. The CDR3 runs 13 residues. CDR1 is SGHRS, CDR2 YFSETQ, per germline. CDR3 in amino acids: CASSLEVGGKLFF. The CDR3 bases are TGCGCCAGCAGCTTGGAGGTAGGAGGAAAACTGTTTTTT.